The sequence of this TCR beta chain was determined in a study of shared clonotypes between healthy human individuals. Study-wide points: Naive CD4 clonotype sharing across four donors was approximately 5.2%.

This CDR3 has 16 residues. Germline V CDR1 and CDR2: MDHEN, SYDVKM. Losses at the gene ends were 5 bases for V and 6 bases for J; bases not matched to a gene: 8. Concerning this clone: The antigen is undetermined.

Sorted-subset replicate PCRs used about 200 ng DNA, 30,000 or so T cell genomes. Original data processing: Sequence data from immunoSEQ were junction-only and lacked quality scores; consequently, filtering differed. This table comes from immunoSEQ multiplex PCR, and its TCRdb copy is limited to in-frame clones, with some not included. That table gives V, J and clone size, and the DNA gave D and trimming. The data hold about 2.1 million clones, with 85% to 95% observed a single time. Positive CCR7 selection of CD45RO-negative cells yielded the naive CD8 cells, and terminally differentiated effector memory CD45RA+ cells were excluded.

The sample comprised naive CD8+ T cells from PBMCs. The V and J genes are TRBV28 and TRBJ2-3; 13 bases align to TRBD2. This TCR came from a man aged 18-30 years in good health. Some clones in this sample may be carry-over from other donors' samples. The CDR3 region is CASSIRTSGSRDTQYF. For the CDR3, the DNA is TGTGCCAGCAGTATTCGGACTAGCGGGAGTCGGGATACGCAGTATTTT.